Listed below are T cell receptor beta chains from one sample, sequenced in a study of T cell clonotyping in hematopoietic cell transplantation. Assay: immunoSEQ multiplex PCR; the TCRdb copy retains only in-frame clones and omits some. Here the sample spans approximately 2,100 clones, roughly 89% being singletons. Sequenced sample: peripheral blood mononuclear cells. Source of these receptors: a man aged 40-50 years in good health. Some clones in this sample may be carry-over from other donors' samples. The CDR3 runs from the conserved cysteine through the conserved F or W. A D gene is named only where the DNA matches it firmly. Clone size is given for some rows only: seen once, a few or many times, or a class if the clone is expanded.

TRBV27	TRBJ2-1	TRBD2	once	CASSAGAGGYNEQFF	TGTGCCAGCAGTGCAGGGGCGGGGGGCTACAATGAGCAGTTCTTC
TRBV7-3	TRBJ2-3	.	.	CASSPRGGGGTDTQYF	TGTGCCAGCAGCCCGAGAGGGGGGGGTGGAACAGATACGCAGTATTTT
TRBV4-1	TRBJ2-3	TRBD2	.	CASSQGLAYTQYF	TGCGCCAGCAGCCAGGGACTAGCCTATACGCAGTATTTT
TRBV5-1	TRBJ2-5	TRBD1	.	CASSPWDSSKETQYF	TGCGCCAGCAGCCCGTGGGACAGTAGTAAAGAGACCCAGTACTTC
TRBV9	TRBJ2-3	.	.	CASSPSKSTSTDTQYF	TGTGCCAGCAGCCCGTCAAAAAGTACTAGCACAGATACGCAGTATTTT
TRBV14	TRBJ1-1	.	.	CASSPDGTLPMNTEAFF	TGTGCCAGCAGCCCAGACGGGACTCTTCCTATGAACACTGAAGCTTTCTTT
TRBV7-2	TRBJ1-5	TRBD1	.	CASSFFGGTDQPQHF	TGTGCCAGCAGCTTTTTTGGGGGGACAGATCAGCCCCAGCATTTT
TRBV18	TRBJ2-2	.	.	CASSPLRGELFF	TGTGCCAGCTCACCACTCAGGGGGGAGCTGTTTTTT
TRBV15	TRBJ2-5	.	.	CATSTGSWGQETQYF	TGTGCCACCAGCACCGGATCGTGGGGCCAAGAGACCCAGTACTTC
TRBV9	TRBJ2-5	.	.	CASSVMEGLGETQYF	TGTGCCAGCAGCGTAATGGAGGGCTTGGGAGAGACCCAGTACTTC
TRBV6-4	TRBJ2-3	TRBD2	.	CASSERGSTDTQYF	TGTGCCAGCAGTGAGCGGGGGAGCACAGATACGCAGTATTTT
TRBV25-1	TRBJ2-2	TRBD1	.	CATGTANTGELFF	TGTGCTACCGGGACAGCGAACACCGGGGAGCTGTTTTTT
TRBV27	TRBJ1-1	.	.	CATSNQGTEAFF	TGTGCCACCAGTAATCAGGGCACTGAAGCTTTCTTT
TRBV18	TRBJ1-3	.	.	CASSPDGGVVAGNTIYF	TGTGCCAGCTCACCGGATGGAGGGGTGGTAGCTGGAAACACCATATATTTT
TRBV14	TRBJ2-7	TRBD2	.	CASSQDSRRGSYEQYF	TGTGCCAGCAGCCAAGATTCTCGGCGGGGGTCCTACGAGCAGTACTTC
TRBV19	TRBJ1-5	.	.	CASSLSRQGNQPQHF	TGTGCCAGTAGTCTCTCCCGACAGGGCAATCAGCCCCAGCATTTT
TRBV29-1	TRBJ2-7	.	few	CSVEAPASYEQYF	TGCAGCGTTGAAGCTCCGGCCTCCTACGAGCAGTACTTC
TRBV4-3	TRBJ1-3	.	.	CASSQGDSGNTIYF	TGCGCCAGCAGCCAGGGGGATTCTGGAAACACCATATATTTT
TRBV19	TRBJ2-1	.	once	CASSIGPPARANSHNEQFF	TGTGCCAGTAGTATAGGTCCTCCCGCCAGGGCGAATTCGCACAATGAGCAGTTCTTC
TRBV2	TRBJ2-7	TRBD1	.	CASSLLDRGGYEQYF	TGTGCCAGCAGTCTCTTGGACAGGGGTGGGTACGAGCAGTACTTC
TRBV30	TRBJ1-4	.	.	CAWSVTRGREKLFF	TGTGCCTGGAGTGTAACCAGGGGAAGGGAAAAACTGTTTTTT
TRBV6-6	TRBJ1-4	TRBD1	.	CASKGAGGGEKLFF	TGTGCCAGCAAGGGCGCAGGGGGTGGCGAAAAACTGTTTTTT
TRBV5-1	TRBJ2-7	.	.	CASSFPGSGEQYF	TGCGCCAGCAGCTTCCCAGGCTCTGGCGAGCAGTACTTC
TRBV6-6	TRBJ2-7	.	.	CASSYSLVEPVYEQYF	TGTGCCAGCAGTTACTCTTTAGTAGAGCCCGTCTACGAGCAGTACTTC
TRBV21-1	TRBJ1-5	.	.	CASSNWRDHQPQHF	TGTGCCAGCAGCAATTGGAGGGATCATCAGCCCCAGCATTTT
TRBV9	TRBJ1-1	.	.	CASSPQSGGVNTEAFF	TGTGCCAGCAGCCCCCAGTCTGGCGGGGTGAACACTGAAGCTTTCTTT
TRBV2	TRBJ2-5	TRBD1	.	CASSWDRGSEETQYF	TGTGCCAGCAGTTGGGACAGGGGTAGTGAAGAGACCCAGTACTTC
TRBV5-1	TRBJ1-1	TRBD1	.	CASSRRPTNSGGATEAFF	TGCGCCAGCAGCCGACGACCAACTAACTCAGGGGGCGCCACTGAAGCTTTCTTT
TRBV7-2	TRBJ2-1	.	.	CASSLAYNEQFF	TGTGCCAGCAGCTTAGCTTACAATGAGCAGTTCTTC